The entry that follows covers one TCR beta chain sequence. Antigen unknown. The sample belongs to a study of cytomegalovirus exposure and HLA in healthy donors. Overall study: An analysis done earlier identified more than 90 million unique TCR beta sequences from around 180 million T cells. Study findings and constraints: Sequencing probably produced one cluster of sequence variants that were highly shared. A prior analysis recorded that most TCR beta V segments were productive about 90% or about 30% of the time.

The PCR had 60 Vbeta and 13 Jbeta primers. TCRdb's copy holds only in-frame clones and misses some; the assay was immunoSEQ multiplex PCR. Here the sample spans over 110,000 clones, approximately 80% being singletons. Looked up from germline, CDR1 is SGHNT and CDR2 is YYREEE (reference sequence). This CDR3 comprises 15 residues. V dropped 2 bases and J dropped 6; count of bases not matched to a gene: 6. The sequenced sample was PBMCs. The clonotype was recovered from a woman aged 35 to 49 in good health and CMV-seropositive. This sequence joins TRBV5-4 and TRBJ2-2; 8 positions agree with TRBD2. The CDR3 protein is CASSFKRENPGELFF. Here the CDR3 DNA reads TGTGCCAGCAGCTTTAAGCGGGAGAATCCCGGGGAGCTGTTTTTT.